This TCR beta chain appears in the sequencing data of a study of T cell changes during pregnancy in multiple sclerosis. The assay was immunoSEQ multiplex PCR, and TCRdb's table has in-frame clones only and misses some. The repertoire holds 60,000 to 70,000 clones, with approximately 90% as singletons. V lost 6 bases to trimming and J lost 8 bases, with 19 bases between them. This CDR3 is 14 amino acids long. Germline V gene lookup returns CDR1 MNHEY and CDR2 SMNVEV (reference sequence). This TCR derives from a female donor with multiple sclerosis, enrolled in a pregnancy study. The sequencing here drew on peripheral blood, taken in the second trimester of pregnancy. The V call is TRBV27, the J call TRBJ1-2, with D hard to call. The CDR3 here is CASSLHPESGGYTF. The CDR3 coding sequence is TGTGCCAGCAGCTTGCATCCGGAGAGCGGGGGCTACACCTTC.